Below are 21 T cell receptor beta chains sequenced from a single sample in a study of blood T cell repertoires in COVID-19. Profiled with immunoSEQ multiplex PCR; TCRdb holds only in-frame clones, not every one. Here the sample spans about 160,000 clones, approximately 80% being singletons. Sequencing used peripheral blood. These receptors were taken from a woman over 75 with active or convalescent COVID-19.

The rearrangement uses TRBV19 and TRBJ1-2, with D possibly TRBD1 on 5 matching bases. The germline V gene encodes CDR1 LNHDA and CDR2 SQIVND (reference sequence). The CDR3 sequence is 13 residues long. The germline V and J ends were trimmed by 5 bases and 4 bases, with 11 bases remaining between them. Written as DNA, the CDR3 is TGTGCCAGTAGTGCCGGCGGGGCCTATGGCTACACCTTC. Amino acid sequence: CASSAGGAYGYTF. Using reference TRBV19 and TRBJ1-2 for the parts outside the CDR3, the full variable domain is DGGITQSPKYLFRKEGQNVTLSCEQNLNHDAMYWYRQDPGQGLRLIYYSQIVNDFQKGDIAEGYSVSREKKESFPLTVTSAQKNPTAFYLCASSAGGAYGYTFGSGTRLTVV.

This clone was counted a single time. The chain employs TRBV4-3 and TRBJ1-2; 8 bases are a match to TRBD1. The V gene's germline CDR1 is LGHNA and CDR2 YSLEER. V gave up 2 bases and J gave up 3 bases; unmatched junction bases: 5. The CDR3 length is 15 residues. The CDR3 nucleotides are TGCGCCAGCAGCCAACCAGGACAGGGCCACTATGGCTACACCTTC. Amino acid sequence: CASSQPGQGHYGYTF.

As DNA, the CDR3 is TGTGCCATCAGTGAGTCGCGCCAAGCTGGAAACACCATATATTTT. Protein sequence: CAISESRQAGNTIYF. This chain connects TRBV10-3 to TRBJ1-3; D is unresolved. The CDR3 runs 15 residues. Per germline, CDR1 ENHRY and CDR2 SYGVKD. The V end was cut by 0 bases, the J end by 2 bases, with 8 bases between.

The chain carries TRBV7-9 and TRBJ1-5; the D gene is possibly TRBD1 (5 bases). V lost 2 bases, J lost 5 bases, and 7 bases lay in between. The CDR3 has 13 amino acids. CDR1 is SEHNR and CDR2 is FQNEAQ in the germline V gene (reference sequence). For the CDR3, the DNA is TGTGCCAGCAGCTTAAACAGGTATCAGCCCCAGCATTTT. It encodes CASSLNRYQPQHF.

This clone showed up just once. The gene calls are TRBV11-3 and TRBJ1-3; tentative D call: TRBD1 (5 bases). The ends were cut back, 3 bases at V and 4 bases at J, with 13 bases in the middle. The CDR3 is 15 amino acids. Germline CDR1 is SGHNT and CDR2 is YENEEA. Here the CDR3 DNA reads TGTGCCAGCAGCTTTTCGGGGACTCAGGGAAACACCATATATTTT. Protein product: CASSFSGTQGNTIYF.

This chain joins TRBV6-2 or TRBV6-3 and TRBJ2-6, with 8 bases lining up with TRBD1. The germline CDR1 and CDR2 sequences are MNHEY and SVGEGT. The V and J ends lost 5 bases and 4 bases, in that order; junction bases with no gene match: 13. This CDR3 spans 18 amino acids. For the CDR3, the DNA is TGTGCCAGCAGTCCCCCCCCCGACAGGGGCCCCGGGGCCAACGTCCTGACTTTC. Translated: CASSPPPDRGPGANVLTF.

This clone was seen a handful of times. This chain links TRBV4-3 with TRBJ1-4; the D gene is possibly TRBD1 (6 bases). Trimming cost V 0 bases and J 5 bases, with 10 bases left between them. The germline gives CDR1 LGHNA, CDR2 YSLEER. CDR3 length: 15 amino acids. The CDR3 bases are TGCGCCAGCAGCCAAGAAGGGGGTGGAAATGAAAAACTGTTTTTT. It codes for CASSQEGGGNEKLFF.

V gene TRBV7-2 combines with J gene TRBJ1-5; 7 nucleotides agree with TRBD1. The V gene's germline CDR1 is SGHTA and CDR2 FQGNSA. CDR3 length: 15 residues. The V segment lost 5 bases and the J segment 2 bases; nucleotides outside the gene matches: 6. CDR3 residues: CASSPTGWGNQPQHF. The CDR3 region has the DNA TGTGCCAGCAGCCCGACAGGGTGGGGCAATCAGCCCCAGCATTTT.

The genes are TRBV7-3 and TRBJ2-2; 8 nucleotides align to TRBD1. This CDR3 has 17 residues. Per germline, CDR1 SGHTA and CDR2 FQGTGA. The J segment lost 4 bases and the V segment lost 5 bases, leaving 12 bases of the junction unmatched. CDR3 nucleotide sequence: TGTGCCAGCAGCCAAGGTCTCTCGGACAGGGCCACCGGGGAGCTGTTTTTT. This sequence encodes CASSQGLSDRATGELFF.

The chain couples TRBV3-1 (or the pseudogene TRBV3-2) to TRBJ1-2, with D unresolved. Trimming removed 1 base from V and 3 bases from J, with 12 bases in between. This CDR3 is 15 amino acids long. Germline V gene data show CDR1 as LGHDT and CDR2 as YNNKEL (reference sequence). CDR3 sequence (DNA): TGTGCCAGCAGCCAAGTACTAAAAGATCACTATGGCTACACCTTC. Protein sequence: CASSQVLKDHYGYTF.

The gene calls are TRBV4-2 and TRBJ1-1, with D possibly TRBD1 on 5 matching bases. The CDR3 runs to 15 residues. Trimming removed 0 bases at V and 8 bases at J, with 16 bases between. Germline assignment: CDR1 LGHNA and CDR2 YNFKEQ. The CDR3: CASSQEGRRGPEAFF. In DNA form, the CDR3 reads TGTGCCAGCAGCCAAGAAGGGCGTAGGGGTCCCGAAGCTTTCTTT.

DNA for the CDR3: TGTGCCTGGAGTCGCCAGACAGGGGGCGCGGGGGTAAACATTCAGTACTTC. It yields the protein CAWSRQTGGAGVNIQYF. The chain has TRBV30 and TRBJ2-4; the match to TRBD1 covers 10 bases. Germline trimming cut 2 bases from V and 6 bases from J; bases unmatched to any gene: 13. This CDR3 has 17 residues. Germline V lookup: CDR1 GTSNPN, CDR2 SVGIG (reference sequence).

The chain recombines TRBV6-2 or TRBV6-3 with TRBJ1-1, with 8 positions matching TRBD1. With 6 bases clipped from V and 5 bases from J, the junction kept 5 bases outside the gene matches. Germline values: CDR1 MNHEY, CDR2 SVGEGT. The CDR3 totals 13 residues. CDR3 amino acids: CASSWTGFTEAFF. DNA for the CDR3: TGTGCCAGCAGCTGGACAGGGTTTACTGAAGCTTTCTTT.

The J gene is TRBJ1-2, the V gene TRBV18, with D hard to call. The germline V gene has CDR1 KGHSH and CDR2 LQKENI. Trimming pared 3 bases from V and 2 bases from J, leaving 10 bases between. CDR3 length equals 14 residues. CDR3 protein: CASSPTRLNYGYTF. For the CDR3, the DNA is TGTGCCAGCTCACCGACAAGGCTCAACTATGGCTACACCTTC.

V usage is TRBV29-1 and J usage is TRBJ1-3, with 10 bases that match TRBD1. Germline assignment: CDR1 SQVTM and CDR2 ANQGSEA. V shed 4 bases and J 3 bases; nucleotides not matched to a gene: 3. The CDR3 extends over 14 amino acids. The CDR3 DNA reads TGCAGCGTTGCAGGGACAGGGGATGGAAACACCATATATTTT. Translating it yields CSVAGTGDGNTIYF.

This clone was counted a single time. CDR3 in DNA: TGTGCCAGTAGTCCAGTTACAGTCTCTGGAAACACCATATATTTT. Residues: CASSPVTVSGNTIYF. V usage is TRBV19 and J usage is TRBJ1-3; D is uncertain. V lost 5 bases to trimming and J lost 0 bases, with 11 bases between them. This CDR3 spans 15 amino acids. Germline CDR1 reads LNHDA; CDR2 reads SQIVND (reference sequence).

This sequence joins TRBV30 and TRBJ1-5; 10 bases are shared with TRBD1. Trimming at V came to 2 bases and at J to 7 bases, leaving 5 bases not matched to a gene. The germline V gene encodes CDR1 GTSNPN and CDR2 SVGIG (reference sequence). The length of the CDR3 is 14 residues. The CDR3 nucleotides read TGTGCCTGGAGTAAGACAGGGGGCGGACAGCCCCAGCATTTT. Translating gives CAWSKTGGGQPQHF.

The J gene is TRBJ1-4, the V gene TRBV19, with 11 bases lining up with TRBD1. Germline V gene sequence: CDR1 LNHDA, CDR2 SQIVND (reference sequence). V lost 6 bases to trimming and J lost 8 bases; unmatched junction nucleotides: 11. The CDR3 is made up of 16 amino acids. CDR3 nucleotide sequence: TGTGCCAGTAGAAGTACACCGGGACAGGGGGGAGAAAAACTGTTTTTT. This translates into CASRSTPGQGGEKLFF.

This sequence joins TRBV19 and TRBJ1-6; 9 bases match TRBD1. V shed 9 bases, J shed 0 bases, and the junction held 18 bases outside the gene matches. This CDR3 is 20 amino acids long. Per the germline V gene, CDR1 is LNHDA and CDR2 is SQIVND (reference sequence). In DNA, the CDR3 is TGTGCCAGCCAAAACCAGGGGGGACAGGGTATGAGCTCCTATAATTCACCCCTCCACTTT. It translates to CASQNQGGQGMSSYNSPLHF.

The chain is built from TRBV7-9 and TRBJ1-1; D is unresolved. Germline V gives CDR1 SEHNR, CDR2 FQNEAQ (reference sequence). Trimming left V 1 base short and J 1 base short, with 7 bases between. The CDR3 is 14 residues long. CDR3 sequence reads: CASSLGGGNTEAFF. CDR3 DNA: TGTGCCAGCAGCTTAGGGGGAGGGAACACTGAAGCTTTCTTT.

The J gene is TRBJ1-6, the V gene TRBV11-3, with D hard to call. CDR3 length: 13 amino acids. V lost 0 bases to trimming and J lost 8 bases, with 5 bases between them. CDR1 and CDR2 from the germline V gene are SGHNT and YENEEA. This chain's CDR3 is CASSLEPDSPLHF. The DNA of the CDR3 is TGTGCCAGCAGCTTAGAACCGGATTCACCCCTCCACTTT.